The T cell receptor (beta chain) described here comes from a study of blood T cell repertoires in COVID-19. CDR3 length: 16 residues. The authors' processing: Amplification of reference gene primers was used by the study to estimate nucleated cell counts. The data were produced by immunoSEQ multiplex PCR, yet TCRdb's version contains in-frame clones alone and is incomplete. That table gives V, J and clone size, and the DNA gave D and trimming. The table has 200,000 to 250,000 clones, just under 85% seen once; the top ten hold 4%. The receptor was derived from a man aged 50-59 years with acute or convalescent COVID-19. The chain has TRBV7-5 and TRBJ2-1; TRBD2, the table's D call, was not compared with the DNA. TRBV7-5 is assigned pseudogene status. The sample was peripheral blood. CDR3 sequence reads: CARSFGSAVAYNEQFF. The DNA of the CDR3 is TGTGCCAGAAGCTTTGGTAGCGCAGTCGCCTACAATGAGCAGTTCTTC.